The 28 T cell receptor beta chains reported below all come from one sample, sequenced in a study of chemoradiotherapy in HPV16-positive cancers. The repertoire was sequenced with immunoSEQ multiplex PCR; TCRdb's copy has only in-frame clones and lacks some. The table includes 5,500 to 6,000 clones, 75% to 85% detected once. The material was tumor tissue, obtained from a patient who underwent chemoradiotherapy. The receptors derive from a human donor with HPV-associated anogenital cancer.

In this sample, this clone turned up once. CDR3 bases: TGCGCCAGCAGCTTTTTCCCAGTCCTCCCCAAGCCCCAGCATTTT. It specifies CASSFFPVLPKPQHF. The rearrangement links TRBV5-1 to TRBJ1-5, with D unresolved. This CDR3 spans 15 amino acids. The V and J ends lost 2 bases and 8 bases respectively, with 17 bases between them. The germline CDR1 and CDR2 sequences are SGHRS and YFSETQ.

The chain links TRBV6-5 to TRBJ2-2, with D perhaps assigned TRBD1 or TRBD2 (5 bases each). The germline CDR1 and CDR2 sequences are MNHEY and SVGAGI. Trimming removed 1 base from V and 6 bases from J, with 6 bases in between. CDR3 length: 13 amino acids. CDR3 sequence: CASSYLGAGELFF. For the CDR3, the DNA is TGTGCCAGCAGTTACTTGGGGGCCGGGGAGCTGTTTTTT.

This clone was seen just once. The chain uses TRBV6-1 and TRBJ1-1; D not certain. The CDR3 covers 14 residues. CDR1 MNHNS and CDR2 SASEGT come from the germline V gene. Trimming left V 5 bases short and J 0 bases short, with 10 bases between. The CDR3 loop reads CASSPNELNTEAFF. CDR3 DNA: TGTGCCAGCAGTCCTAATGAGCTGAACACTGAAGCTTTCTTT.

The chain employs TRBV18 and TRBJ2-5; 8 nucleotides match TRBD1. The CDR3 length is 18 residues. Germline assignment: CDR1 KGHSH and CDR2 LQKENI. Trimming removed 0 bases from V and 2 bases from J; junction bases left unmatched: 11. The CDR3 loop reads CASSPPPRTGWVQETQYF. For the CDR3, the DNA is TGTGCCAGCTCACCACCGCCACGGACAGGGTGGGTTCAAGAGACCCAGTACTTC.

CDR3 residues: CASSPEGTGGLGYTF. The CDR3 nucleotides read TGCGCCAGCAGCCCTGAGGGGACAGGGGGCCTTGGCTACACCTTC. The V call is TRBV4-1, the J call TRBJ1-2, with 12 bases that match TRBD1. The CDR3 contains 15 residues. Trimming at V came to 4 bases and at J to 7 bases, leaving 7 bases not matched to a gene. CDR1 is MGHRA and CDR2 is YSYEKL in the germline V gene.

The CDR3 is CASSQDWAGETGELFF. The DNA of the CDR3 is TGTGCCAGCAGCCAAGATTGGGCAGGAGAAACCGGGGAGCTGTTTTTT. This chain uses TRBV4-2 with TRBJ2-2; D gene uncertain. V lost 0 bases, J lost 5 bases, and 13 bases lay in between. The germline gives CDR1 LGHNA, CDR2 YNFKEQ. The CDR3 runs to 16 residues.

The chain has TRBV7-2 and TRBJ2-2; D is perhaps TRBD2 (5 bases). The germline V and J ends were trimmed by 1 base and 4 bases, with 10 bases remaining between them. CDR1 and CDR2 (germline): SGHTA, FQGNSA. The CDR3 contains 15 residues. The CDR3 DNA reads as TGTGCCAGCAGCTTAGTCCAGAGGGCCACCGGGGAGCTGTTTTTT. Translation: CASSLVQRATGELFF.

The chain is built from TRBV5-1 and TRBJ2-1; TRBD1 aligns across 8 bases. Germline lookup yields CDR1 SGHRS and CDR2 YFSETQ. V shed 4 bases and J 10 bases; nucleotides not matched to a gene: 13. The CDR3 runs to 15 residues. Written as DNA, the CDR3 is TGCGCCAGCAGCCCCGGACAGGGCCCCGAATCGGAGCAGTTCTTC. Translated, it gives CASSPGQGPESEQFF.

Comment on this clone: Other DNA sequences within the sample encode an identical CDR3. The chain links TRBV30 to TRBJ2-1; D possibly corresponds to TRBD2 (6 bases). From germline, CDR1 is GTSNPN and CDR2 SVGIG (reference sequence). This CDR3 contains 15 residues. The germline V and J ends were trimmed by 0 bases and 4 bases, with 13 bases remaining between them. Here the CDR3 reads CAWSVGSGPYNEQFF. CDR3 nucleotide sequence: TGTGCCTGGAGTGTAGGTAGCGGCCCTTACAATGAGCAGTTCTTC.

V gene TRBV7-9 combines with J gene TRBJ2-3; 9 bases are a match to TRBD2. Trimming at V came to 1 base and at J to 1 base, leaving 6 bases not matched to a gene. This CDR3 has 17 residues. From germline, CDR1 is SEHNR and CDR2 FQNEAQ (reference sequence). CDR3 bases: TGTGCCAGCAGCTTAGGGTCAGCGGGGGGACGCACAGATACGCAGTATTTT. Translated, it gives CASSLGSAGGRTDTQYF.

The chain links TRBV4-3 to TRBJ2-4; tentative D call: TRBD2 (7 bases). The CDR3 covers 16 residues. Germline V gene data show CDR1 as LGHNA and CDR2 as YSLEER. V lost 1 base and J 3 bases, leaving 13 bases between the germline ends. In DNA, the CDR3 is TGCGCCAGCAGCCAAGTAGGCGGGGGCCGCAAAAACATTCAGTACTTC. Its protein is CASSQVGGGRKNIQYF.

The rearrangement links TRBV7-9 to TRBJ1-5, with D perhaps matching TRBD1 (5 bases). This CDR3 is built from 16 residues. The germline V gene encodes CDR1 SEHNR and CDR2 FQNEAQ (reference sequence). Trimming removed 1 base from V and 8 bases from J, with 18 bases in between. The CDR3 DNA sequence: TGTGCCAGCAGCTTAGGGTCTGGGGCCCTTGCGGAGCCCCAGCATTTT. The encoded protein is CASSLGSGALAEPQHF.

This sequence joins TRBV7-3 and TRBJ2-2, with D uncertain. Per germline, CDR1 SGHTA and CDR2 FQGTGA. V was pared by 6 bases and J by 3 bases, with 11 bases between. The length of the CDR3 is 14 residues. CDR3 region: CASSQGSYTGELFF. CDR3 DNA: TGTGCCAGCAGTCAAGGATCTTACACCGGGGAGCTGTTTTTT. Looking up the rest from reference TRBV7-3 and TRBJ2-2 gives the full variable domain: GAGVSQTPSNKVTEKGKYVELRCDPISGHTALYWYRQSLGQGPEFLIYFQGTGAADDSGLPNDRFFAVRPEGSVSTLKIQRTERGDSAVYLCASSQGSYTGELFFGEGSRLTVL.

This chain uses TRBV5-6 with TRBJ1-6, with D possibly matching TRBD1 (5 bases). The CDR3 is 16 amino acids. The ends were cut back, 2 bases at V and 3 bases at J, with 12 bases in the middle. Germline assignment: CDR1 SGHDT and CDR2 YYEEEE. The CDR3 loop reads CASSFAGTGYNSPLHF. The CDR3 DNA reads as TGTGCCAGCAGCTTCGCCGGGACCGGCTATAATTCACCCCTCCACTTT.

The CDR3 coding sequence is TGTGCCAGCAGTTATAAAACAGGGGGACGGCACAATGAGCAGTTCTTC. It translates to CASSYKTGGRHNEQFF. This sequence joins TRBV6-5 and TRBJ2-1, with 8 bases that match TRBD1. The CDR3 runs to 16 residues. The trim removed 3 bases at V and 5 bases at J, leaving 9 bases unmatched. The V gene's germline CDR1 is MNHEY and CDR2 SVGAGI.

This clone was recorded a few times. This sequence joins TRBV6-4 and TRBJ1-4; D perhaps matches TRBD1 (6 bases). V was shortened by 4 bases and J by 8 bases, with 11 bases between the two germline ends. Germline V gene lookup returns CDR1 MRHNA and CDR2 SNTAGT. CDR3 length equals 13 residues. The CDR3 DNA is TGTGCCAGCAGTGCGGGGGCCGAGGAAAAACTGTTTTTT. Its protein product is CASSAGAEEKLFF.

The chain couples TRBV7-9 to TRBJ2-7, with 9 bases identical to TRBD1. With V trimmed by 5 bases and J by 0 bases, 5 bases remained unmatched. In germline, CDR1 is SEHNR, CDR2 FQNEAQ (reference sequence). The CDR3 is 15 amino acids. As DNA, the CDR3 is TGTGCCAGCAGCCCAGTGGGACAGGGCTCCTACGAGCAGTACTTC. Translated: CASSPVGQGSYEQYF.

The chain links TRBV4-3 to TRBJ1-3; D is unclear. Trimming stripped 1 base from V and 2 bases from J, with 9 bases between. CDR1 and CDR2 (germline): LGHNA, YSLEER. This CDR3 has 15 residues. The CDR3 coding sequence is TGCGCCAGCAGCCAAGGTGGAGGGCCTGGAAACACCATATATTTT. As protein: CASSQGGGPGNTIYF.

This clone was seen only once. This chain joins TRBV7-9 and TRBJ1-4; D remains unclear. V was cut by 5 bases and J by 7 bases, with 11 bases left in between. Germline V CDR1 and CDR2: SEHNR, FQNEAQ (reference sequence). The CDR3 consists of 13 residues. CDR3 residues: CASSRSGGEKLFF. CDR3 bases: TGTGCCAGCAGCCGGTCGGGCGGTGAAAAACTGTTTTTT.

V is TRBV5-4 and J is TRBJ1-2; 11 bases agree with TRBD1. Germline trimming cut 4 bases from V and 4 bases from J; bases unmatched to any gene: 6. This CDR3 region has 15 residues. From germline, CDR1 is SGHNT and CDR2 YYREEE (reference sequence). The CDR3 here is CASSLGTGGSYGYTF. CDR3 sequence (DNA): TGTGCCAGCAGCCTAGGGACAGGGGGTTCCTATGGCTACACCTTC.

This clone was seen only a few times. The J gene is TRBJ2-7, the V gene TRBV5-6; D not resolved. Germline CDR1 is SGHDT and CDR2 is YYEEEE. The V and J ends lost 0 bases and 3 bases respectively, with 7 bases between them. CDR3 length: 13 amino acids. The CDR3: CASSLGPNYEQYF. The CDR3 DNA is TGTGCCAGCAGCTTGGGGCCCAACTACGAGCAGTACTTC.

The rearrangement links TRBV6-1 to TRBJ1-3; D is possibly TRBD1 (5 bases). The CDR3 spans 15 residues. Germline CDR1 MNHNS, CDR2 SASEGT. Trimming removed 8 bases at V and 3 bases at J, with 17 bases between. This chain's CDR3 is CASLGGDSNGNTIYF. CDR3 DNA sequence: TGTGCCAGCTTGGGGGGGGATTCGAATGGAAACACCATATATTTT.

This clone has just one count. The V and J genes are TRBV5-1 and TRBJ1-6; D is ambiguous. V gave up 4 bases and J gave up 5 bases, with 10 bases separating them. CDR1 is SGHRS, CDR2 YFSETQ, per germline. The CDR3 has 14 residues. The CDR3 sequence: CASSPESDNSPLHF. CDR3 DNA sequence: TGCGCCAGCAGCCCGGAATCCGATAATTCACCCCTCCACTTT.

This clone was found a few times. V usage is TRBV27 and J usage is TRBJ1-6; 8 bases map to TRBD1. The germline CDR1 and CDR2 sequences are MNHEY and SMNVEV (reference sequence). Losses at the gene ends were 4 bases for V and 7 bases for J; bases not matched to a gene: 9. The CDR3 totals 16 residues. The CDR3 DNA follows: TGTGCCAGCAGTTCCACAGACAGGGGCCGCAATTCACCCCTCCACTTT. This gives the protein CASSSTDRGRNSPLHF.

The rearrangement uses TRBV4-3 and TRBJ1-1; the D gene is possibly TRBD1 (5 bases). This CDR3 is built from 14 residues. Germline values: CDR1 LGHNA, CDR2 YSLEER. Trimming pared 0 bases from V and 9 bases from J, leaving 14 bases between. The CDR3 coding sequence is TGCGCCAGCAGCCAAGATATTTCGCAGGGCCAAGCTTTCTTT. Translated, it gives CASSQDISQGQAFF.

The chain has TRBV5-4 and TRBJ2-3; D is ambiguous. In germline, CDR1 is SGHNT, CDR2 YYREEE (reference sequence). V was clipped by 4 bases and J by 3 bases, with 12 bases between them. CDR3 size: 14 residues. This chain's CDR3 is CASSPQGGTDTQYF. CDR3 in DNA: TGTGCCAGCAGCCCCCAAGGTGGTACAGATACGCAGTATTTT.

This clone was seen just once. This chain links TRBV15 with TRBJ2-3; possibly TRBD1 or TRBD2 for D (5 bases each). This CDR3 has 15 amino acids. In germline, CDR1 is LNHNV, CDR2 YYDKDF (reference sequence). Trimming pared 3 bases from V and 5 bases from J, leaving 15 bases between. The CDR3 spells CATSSLLGVRDTQYF. CDR3 nucleotides: TGTGCCACCAGCAGCCTATTGGGGGTGAGAGATACGCAGTATTTT.

This clone was recorded a few times. V and J are TRBV30 and TRBJ2-5, with D unresolved. Per germline, CDR1 GTSNPN and CDR2 SVGIG (reference sequence). The V end lost 0 bases, the J end lost 4 bases, and 6 bases lay between the germline ends. The CDR3 length is 12 residues. DNA of the CDR3: TGTGCCTGGAGTGTAGTGGCAGAGACCCAGTACTTC. Its protein product is CAWSVVAETQYF.